This is a list of T cell receptor beta chains from one sample in a study of blood T cell repertoires in COVID-19. Method: immunoSEQ multiplex PCR; TCRdb's copy keeps in-frame clones and lacks some. This sample has 150,000 to 200,000 clones, with approximately 86% found just once. The sample taken for sequencing was peripheral blood. The receptors were sampled from a man between 65 and 85 years old with active or convalescent COVID-19. Both conserved end residues are part of each CDR3. Fields, in order: CDR3 protein, CDR3 DNA, J gene, CDR3 length, clone size, D gene, V gene. D genes are given only for firm matches. Where a row states a size, it is once, few, many or the class of an expanded clone; other rows omit it.

CASRLTGRAGELFF | TGTGCCAGCAGGCTTACCGGGAGAGCCGGGGAGCTGTTTTTT | TRBJ2-2 | 14 | NA | NA | TRBV7-2
CASSETQRDQETQYF | TGTGCCAGCAGCGAAACTCAGCGGGACCAAGAGACCCAGTACTTC | TRBJ2-5 | 15 | NA | NA | TRBV7-9
CASSLAHENIQYF | TGTGCCAGCAGCTTAGCACACGAAAACATTCAGTACTTC | TRBJ2-4 | 13 | NA | NA | TRBV7-9
CSVDRGTDTQYF | TGCAGCGTCGACAGGGGTACAGATACGCAGTATTTT | TRBJ2-3 | 12 | NA | TRBD1 | TRBV29-1
CASSSFGPAQETQYF | TGTGCCAGCAGCTCCTTTGGCCCCGCCCAAGAGACCCAGTACTTC | TRBJ2-5 | 15 | NA | NA | TRBV5-6
CASSQALAGGSSYNEQFF | TGCGCCAGCAGCCAAGCCCTAGCGGGGGGGTCATCCTACAATGAGCAGTTCTTC | TRBJ2-1 | 18 | once | TRBD2 | TRBV4-3
CASRASETGGGQPQHF | TGTGCCAGCAGGGCGTCAGAGACAGGGGGTGGTCAGCCCCAGCATTTT | TRBJ1-5 | 16 | NA | TRBD1 | TRBV5-8
CAASSWAGGRPQHF | TGTGCCGCCAGCAGTTGGGCGGGGGGTAGGCCCCAGCATTTT | TRBJ1-5 | 14 | NA | NA | TRBV2
CASAGTSRNEQFF | TGTGCCAGCGCCGGGACTAGTCGCAATGAGCAGTTCTTC | TRBJ2-1 | 13 | NA | TRBD2 | TRBV14
CASSPSGAEAFF | TGTGCCAGCAGCCCCTCGGGGGCTGAAGCTTTCTTT | TRBJ1-1 | 12 | NA | NA | TRBV3-1/TRBV3-2
CAWSVTRQGSSPLHF | TGTGCCTGGAGTGTAACCCGGCAGGGGAGTTCACCCCTCCACTTT | TRBJ1-6 | 15 | NA | NA | TRBV30
CASSKDRRSSYNEQFF | TGCGCCAGCAGCAAGGACAGGAGGAGCTCCTACAATGAGCAGTTCTTC | TRBJ2-1 | 16 | NA | TRBD1 | TRBV5-1
CASSQPSDRALTYEQYF | TGTGCCAGCAGCCAGCCCTCCGACAGGGCCCTCACCTACGAGCAGTACTTC | TRBJ2-7 | 17 | NA | TRBD1 | TRBV6-2/TRBV6-3
CACLSSGGTSYEQYF | TGTGCCTGCCTTTCTAGCGGGGGGACTTCCTACGAGCAGTACTTC | TRBJ2-7 | 15 | NA | TRBD2 | TRBV30
CASSHLTGGTEAFF | TGTGCCAGCAGTCATTTGACAGGGGGCACTGAAGCTTTCTTT | TRBJ1-1 | 14 | NA | TRBD1 | TRBV25-1
CASSQVVLGQQNTGELFF | TGCGCCAGCAGCCAAGTTGTATTAGGACAACAGAACACCGGGGAGCTGTTTTTT | TRBJ2-2 | 18 | once | NA | TRBV4-3
CASSVEGYQPQHF | TGTGCCAGCAGCGTAGAGGGGTATCAGCCCCAGCATTTT | TRBJ1-5 | 13 | NA | NA | TRBV9
CASSHGRGYEQYF | TGTGCCAGTAGCCACGGGCGGGGGTACGAGCAGTACTTC | TRBJ2-7 | 13 | NA | TRBD2 | TRBV19
CASSSDRGYGETQYF | TGTGCCAGCAGCTCGGACAGGGGGTACGGGGAGACCCAGTACTTC | TRBJ2-5 | 15 | NA | TRBD1 | TRBV5-5
CASSPTYRAYNSPLHF | TGTGCCAGCAGCCCCACTTACAGGGCCTATAATTCACCCCTCCACTTT | TRBJ1-6 | 16 | NA | NA | TRBV7-2
CASSLVFNEKLFF | TGTGCCAGCAGTTTAGTATTCAATGAAAAACTGTTTTTT | TRBJ1-4 | 13 | NA | NA | TRBV27
CASSLTGYQETQYF | TGTGCCAGCAGCTTAACAGGGTACCAAGAGACCCAGTACTTC | TRBJ2-5 | 14 | NA | NA | TRBV7-9
CASGELNQPQHF | TGTGCCAGTGGGGAGCTAAATCAGCCCCAGCATTTT | TRBJ1-5 | 12 | NA | NA | TRBV7-2
CASSETGGGTDTQYF | TGTGCCAGTAGCGAGACAGGGGGCGGGACAGATACGCAGTATTTT | TRBJ2-3 | 15 | NA | TRBD1 | TRBV19
CASSFRGVLAKNIQYF | TGTGCCAGCAGCTTTAGAGGAGTTCTAGCCAAAAACATTCAGTACTTC | TRBJ2-4 | 16 | NA | NA | TRBV5-6
CASSPVQAQINYGYTF | TGTGCCAGCAGCCCAGTGCAGGCCCAAATTAACTATGGCTACACCTTC | TRBJ1-2 | 16 | NA | NA | TRBV9
CARKSSGNTIYF | TGTGCCAGGAAGAGCTCTGGAAACACCATATATTTT | TRBJ1-3 | 12 | NA | NA | TRBV2
CASSEGGGVVYGYTF | TGTGCCAGCAGTGAAGGGGGAGGGGTGGTCTATGGCTACACCTTC | TRBJ1-2 | 15 | NA | NA | TRBV2
CSASGTSGMETQYF | TGCAGTGCTAGTGGGACTAGCGGGATGGAGACCCAGTACTTC | TRBJ2-5 | 14 | NA | TRBD2 | TRBV20-1
CASSRPGLPHEQYF | TGTGCCAGCAGCCGCCCGGGACTCCCCCACGAGCAGTACTTC | TRBJ2-7 | 14 | NA | NA | TRBV6-2/TRBV6-3
CASSLGSSGANVLTF | TGTGCCAGCAGCTTAGGCAGCTCTGGGGCCAACGTCCTGACTTTC | TRBJ2-6 | 15 | NA | NA | TRBV11-3
CASSLTGLAGGSWNEQFF | TGTGCCAGCAGTTTAACCGGACTAGCGGGGGGGTCTTGGAATGAGCAGTTCTTC | TRBJ2-1 | 18 | NA | TRBD2 | TRBV27
CASSFMRDYNEQFF | TGTGCCAGCAGCTTCATGCGTGACTACAATGAGCAGTTCTTC | TRBJ2-1 | 14 | NA | NA | TRBV7-9
CATSGGTANTGELFF | TGTGCCACCAGTGGTGGGACAGCGAACACCGGGGAGCTGTTTTTT | TRBJ2-2 | 15 | NA | TRBD1 | TRBV24-1
CASSSLIPREGYTF | TGTGCCAGCAGCTCCCTGATCCCCCGCGAGGGCTACACCTTC | TRBJ1-2 | 14 | NA | NA | TRBV5-4
CASSGGTASGANVLTF | TGTGCCAGCAGTGGGGGGACAGCCTCTGGGGCCAACGTCCTGACTTTC | TRBJ2-6 | 16 | NA | TRBD1 | TRBV6-1
CASSVSGGAYEQYF | TGTGCCAGCAGTGTTAGCGGGGGGGCCTACGAGCAGTACTTC | TRBJ2-7 | 14 | NA | TRBD2 | TRBV7-2
CASRLADQSGETQYF | TGTGCCAGTCGACTAGCGGATCAGAGCGGCGAGACCCAGTACTTC | TRBJ2-5 | 15 | NA | TRBD2 | TRBV25-1
CASSYDRGGETQYF | TGTGCCAGCAGTTACGACAGGGGGGGTGAGACCCAGTACTTC | TRBJ2-5 | 14 | NA | TRBD1 | TRBV6-2/TRBV6-3
CASRRETAEKLFF | TGTGCCAGCCGTCGGGAGACAGCTGAAAAACTGTTTTTT | TRBJ1-4 | 13 | NA | NA | TRBV6-5
CASSLPTSGASYEQYF | TGTGCCAGCAGTTTGCCGACTAGCGGGGCTTCCTACGAGCAGTACTTC | TRBJ2-7 | 16 | NA | TRBD2 | TRBV6-2/TRBV6-3
CASSFSGGTIDTQYF | TGTGCCAGCAGCTTTAGCGGGGGGACCATAGATACGCAGTATTTT | TRBJ2-3 | 15 | NA | TRBD2 | TRBV27
CASSSGTYNQPQHF | TGTGCCAGCAGCTCCGGGACATACAATCAGCCCCAGCATTTT | TRBJ1-5 | 14 | NA | NA | TRBV5-5
CASSSTGPLYGYTF | TGTGCCAGCAGCTCCACAGGACCCCTCTATGGCTACACCTTC | TRBJ1-2 | 14 | NA | NA | TRBV11-2
CASSFRGLAVNEQFF | TGTGCCAGCAGCTTTAGAGGACTAGCCGTCAATGAGCAGTTCTTC | TRBJ2-1 | 15 | NA | TRBD2 | TRBV6-2/TRBV6-3